This paragraph covers one T cell receptor beta chain sequence. The data derive from a study of identical twins. TCRdb ran MiXCR on the 5' RACE reads and lists one entry per CDR3 protein. The sample includes about 520,000 distinct CDR3 sequences, 20% to 25% of them seen just once. This CDR3 has 14 amino acids. In germline, CDR1 is DFQATT, CDR2 SNEGSKA (reference sequence). V was clipped by 3 bases and J by 12 bases; unmatched bases: 7. Another study also made use of these data, one on T cells expressing NK-cell markers.

The V and J genes are TRBV20-1 and TRBJ2-1, with 14 bases fitting TRBD2. The sample comprised CD4+ T cells sorted from blood. This TCR came from a young woman in good health. CDR3: CSARGGLAGAVQFF. The CDR3 bases are TGCAGTGCTAGGGGGGGACTAGCGGGAGCGGTGCAGTTCTTC.